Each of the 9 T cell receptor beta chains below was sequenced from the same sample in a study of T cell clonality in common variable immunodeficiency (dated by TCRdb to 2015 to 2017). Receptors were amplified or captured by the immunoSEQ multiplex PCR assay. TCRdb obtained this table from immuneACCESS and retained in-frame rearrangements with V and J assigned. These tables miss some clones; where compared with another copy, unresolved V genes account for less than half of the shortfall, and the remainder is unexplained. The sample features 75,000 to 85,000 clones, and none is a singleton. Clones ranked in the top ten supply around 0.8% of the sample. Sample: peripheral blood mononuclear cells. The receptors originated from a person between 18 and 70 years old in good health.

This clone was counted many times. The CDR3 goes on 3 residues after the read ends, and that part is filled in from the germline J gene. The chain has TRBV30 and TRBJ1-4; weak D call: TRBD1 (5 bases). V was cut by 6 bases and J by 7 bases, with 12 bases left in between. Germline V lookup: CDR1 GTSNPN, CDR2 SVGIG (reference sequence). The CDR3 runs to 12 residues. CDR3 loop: CACGGESEKLFF. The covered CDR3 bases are TGTGCCTGCGGGGGGGAGAGTGAAAAA.

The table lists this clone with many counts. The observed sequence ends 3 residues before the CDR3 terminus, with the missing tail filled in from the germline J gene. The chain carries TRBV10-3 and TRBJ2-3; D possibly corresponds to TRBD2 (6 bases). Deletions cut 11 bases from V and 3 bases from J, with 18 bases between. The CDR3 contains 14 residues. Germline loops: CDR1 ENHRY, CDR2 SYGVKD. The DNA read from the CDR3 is TGTGCCCTCGGACTACCCGGAGGGACAGATACG. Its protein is CALGLPGGTDT. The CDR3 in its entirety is CALGLPGGTDTQYF.

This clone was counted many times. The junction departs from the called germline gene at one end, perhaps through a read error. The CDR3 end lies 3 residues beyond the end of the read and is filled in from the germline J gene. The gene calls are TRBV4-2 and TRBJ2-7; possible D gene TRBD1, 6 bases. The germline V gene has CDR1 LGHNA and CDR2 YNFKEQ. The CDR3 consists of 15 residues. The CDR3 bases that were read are TGCGCCAGCAGCCAAGGGACATTGGTCGACTACGAG. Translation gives CASSQGTLVDYE. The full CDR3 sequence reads CASSQGTLVDYEQYF.

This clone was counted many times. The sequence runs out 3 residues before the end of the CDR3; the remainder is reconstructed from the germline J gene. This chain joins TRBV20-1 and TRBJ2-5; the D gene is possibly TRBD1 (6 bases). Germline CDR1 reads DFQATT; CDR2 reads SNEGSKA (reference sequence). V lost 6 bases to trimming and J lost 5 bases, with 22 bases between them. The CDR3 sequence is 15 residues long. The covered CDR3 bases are TGCAGTGCCGCGCGCCAGGGGCCGTCCGGGGAGACC. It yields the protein CSAARQGPSGET. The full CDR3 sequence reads CSAARQGPSGETQYF.

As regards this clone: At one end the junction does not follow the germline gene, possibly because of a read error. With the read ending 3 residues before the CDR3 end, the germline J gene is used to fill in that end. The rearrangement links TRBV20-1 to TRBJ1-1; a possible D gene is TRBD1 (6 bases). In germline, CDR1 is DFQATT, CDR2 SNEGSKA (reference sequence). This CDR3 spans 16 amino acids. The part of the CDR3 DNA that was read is TGCAGCGCTAGGGCTTGGGCGGGACACTCGAACACTGAA. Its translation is CSARAWAGHSNTE. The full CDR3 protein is CSARAWAGHSNTEAFF.

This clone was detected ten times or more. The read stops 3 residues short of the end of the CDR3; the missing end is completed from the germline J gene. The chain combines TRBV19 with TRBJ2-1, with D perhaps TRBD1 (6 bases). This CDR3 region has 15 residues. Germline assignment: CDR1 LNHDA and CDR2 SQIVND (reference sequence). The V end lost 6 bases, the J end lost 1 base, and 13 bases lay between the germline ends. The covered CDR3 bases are TGTGCCAGTAGCCAAGGTAGGGGGTCCTACAATGAG. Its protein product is CASSQGRGSYNE. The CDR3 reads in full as CASSQGRGSYNEQFF.

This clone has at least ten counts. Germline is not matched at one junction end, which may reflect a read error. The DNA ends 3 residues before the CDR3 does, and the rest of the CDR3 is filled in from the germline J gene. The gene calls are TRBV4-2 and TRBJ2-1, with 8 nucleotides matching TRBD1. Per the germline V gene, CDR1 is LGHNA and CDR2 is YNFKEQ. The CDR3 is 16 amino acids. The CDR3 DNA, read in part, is TGCGCCAGCAGCGAACGACAGGGGATGGGGTACAATGAG. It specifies CASSERQGMGYNE. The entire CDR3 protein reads CASSERQGMGYNEQFF.

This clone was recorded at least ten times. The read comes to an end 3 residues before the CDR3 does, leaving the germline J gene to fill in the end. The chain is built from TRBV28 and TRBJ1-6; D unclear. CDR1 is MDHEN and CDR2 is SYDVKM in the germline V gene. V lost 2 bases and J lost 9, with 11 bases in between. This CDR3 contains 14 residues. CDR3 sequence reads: CASSLQAEASPLHF. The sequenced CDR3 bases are TGTGCCAGCAGTTTACAGGCAGAAGCTTCACCC.

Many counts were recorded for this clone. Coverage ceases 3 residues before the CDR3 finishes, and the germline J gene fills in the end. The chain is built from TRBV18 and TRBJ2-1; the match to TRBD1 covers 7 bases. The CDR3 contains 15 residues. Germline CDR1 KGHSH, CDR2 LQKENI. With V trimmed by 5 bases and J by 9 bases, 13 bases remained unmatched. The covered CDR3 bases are TGTGCCAGCTCAGCGCCGACAGGGAAGTGGAGTGAG. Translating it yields CASSAPTGKWSE. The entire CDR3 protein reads CASSAPTGKWSEQFF.